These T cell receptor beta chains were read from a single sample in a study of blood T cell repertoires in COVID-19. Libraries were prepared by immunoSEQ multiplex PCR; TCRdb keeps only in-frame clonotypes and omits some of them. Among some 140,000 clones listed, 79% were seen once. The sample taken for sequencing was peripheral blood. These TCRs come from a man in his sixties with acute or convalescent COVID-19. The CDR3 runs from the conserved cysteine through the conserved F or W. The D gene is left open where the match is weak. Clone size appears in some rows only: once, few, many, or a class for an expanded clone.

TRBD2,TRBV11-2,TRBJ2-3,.,CASSPGLATDTQYF,TGTGCCAGCAGCCCGGGACTAGCCACAGATACGCAGTATTTT
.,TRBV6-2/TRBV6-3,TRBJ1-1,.,CASSPRITGSTEAFF,TGTGCCAGCAGTCCAAGAATTACAGGGAGCACTGAAGCTTTCTTT
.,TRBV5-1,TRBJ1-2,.,CASSNGGTPPGYGYTF,TGCGCCAGCAGCAACGGTGGGACACCTCCCGGCTATGGCTACACCTTC
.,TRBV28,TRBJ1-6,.,CASSTTGNNSPLHF,TGTGCCAGCAGTACTACAGGGAACAATTCACCCCTCCACTTT
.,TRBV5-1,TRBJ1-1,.,CASSLVAGKKDEAFF,TGCGCCAGCAGCTTGGTCGCGGGGAAAAAGGATGAAGCTTTCTTT
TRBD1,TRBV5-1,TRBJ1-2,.,CASSPTGAYDYGYTF,TGCGCCAGCAGCCCGACAGGGGCCTATGACTATGGCTACACCTTC
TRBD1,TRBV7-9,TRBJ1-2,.,CASSSSGTAFYGYTF,TGTGCCAGCAGCTCTTCCGGGACAGCTTTCTATGGCTACACCTTC
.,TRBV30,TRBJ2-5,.,CAWSVQQGVRETQYF,TGTGCCTGGAGTGTACAACAGGGTGTCCGGGAGACCCAGTACTTC
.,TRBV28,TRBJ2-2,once,CASSLLPGFRRELFF,TGTGCCAGCAGTTTACTGCCGGGGTTCCGGCGGGAGCTGTTTTTT
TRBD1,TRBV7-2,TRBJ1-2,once,CASSVRQGGLSYGYTF,TGTGCCAGCAGCGTCAGACAGGGCGGGTTATCCTATGGCTACACCTTC
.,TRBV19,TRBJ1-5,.,CAGAADSNQPQHF,TGTGCCGGGGCTGCCGATAGCAATCAGCCCCAGCATTTT
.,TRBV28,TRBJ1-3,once,CASRGGANTIYF,TGTGCCAGCAGGGGGGGGGCAAACACCATATATTTT
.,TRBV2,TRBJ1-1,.,CASNRDLNTEAFF,TGTGCCAGTAACAGGGATCTGAACACTGAAGCTTTCTTT
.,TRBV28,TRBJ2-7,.,CASRLTQSNYEQYF,TGTGCCAGCAGACTGACACAGAGTAACTACGAGCAGTACTTC
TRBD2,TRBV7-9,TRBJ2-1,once,CASSLSGSSYNEQFF,TGTGCCAGCAGCCTTAGCGGGAGCTCCTACAATGAGCAGTTCTTC
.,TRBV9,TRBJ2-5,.,CASSGQGSQQETQYF,TGTGCCAGCAGCGGCCAGGGGAGTCAGCAAGAGACCCAGTACTTC
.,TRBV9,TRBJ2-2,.,CASSVGTTGTTFTGELFF,TGTGCCAGCAGCGTAGGGACAACCGGGACAACTTTCACCGGGGAGCTGTTTTTT
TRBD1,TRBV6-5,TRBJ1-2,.,CASSTRTGPYGYTF,TGTGCCAGCAGTACTAGGACAGGTCCATATGGCTACACCTTC
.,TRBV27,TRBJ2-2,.,CASRWGPMSGELFF,TGTGCCAGCAGGTGGGGGCCTATGTCCGGGGAGCTGTTTTTT
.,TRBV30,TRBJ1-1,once,CAWSVPWGGGTEAFF,TGTGCCTGGAGTGTACCCTGGGGAGGGGGCACTGAAGCTTTCTTT
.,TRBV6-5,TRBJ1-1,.,CASTSGTEAFF,TGTGCCAGCACCTCGGGTACTGAAGCTTTCTTT
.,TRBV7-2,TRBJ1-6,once,CASSLGARSPLHF,TGTGCCAGCAGCTTAGGAGCCAGGTCACCCCTCCACTTT
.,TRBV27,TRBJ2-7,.,CASRHGGSREQYF,TGTGCCAGCAGGCATGGAGGGTCGAGAGAGCAGTACTTC
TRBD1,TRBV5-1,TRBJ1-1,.,CASRYRGRNTEAFF,TGCGCCAGCAGATACAGGGGCCGGAACACTGAAGCTTTCTTT
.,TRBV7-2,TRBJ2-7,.,CASSLGLPPYEQYF,TGTGCCAGCAGCTTAGGACTTCCTCCCTACGAGCAGTACTTC
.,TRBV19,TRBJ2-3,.,CASSIGGRGTDTQYF,TGTGCCAGTAGTATAGGTGGCAGGGGCACAGATACGCAGTATTTT
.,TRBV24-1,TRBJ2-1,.,CATSTIIRGKGSEQFF,TGTGCCACCAGCACTATTATTAGAGGGAAGGGAAGTGAGCAGTTCTTC
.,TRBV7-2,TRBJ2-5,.,CASSLGLGGQETQYF,TGTGCCAGCAGCTTAGGATTGGGGGGACAAGAGACCCAGTACTTC
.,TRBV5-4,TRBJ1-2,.,CASSRGQPYGYTF,TGTGCCAGCAGCCGCGGACAGCCCTATGGCTACACCTTC
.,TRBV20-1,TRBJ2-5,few,CSAPSGGSVYF,TGCAGTGCCCCCTCCGGAGGGTCCGTGTACTTC
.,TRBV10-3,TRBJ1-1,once,CAISESEGGREAFF,TGTGCCATCAGTGAGTCGGAAGGAGGGAGGGAAGCTTTCTTT
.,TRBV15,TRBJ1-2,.,CATSRDLNAGINYGYTF,TGTGCCACCAGCAGAGATCTCAATGCAGGTATTAACTATGGCTACACCTTC
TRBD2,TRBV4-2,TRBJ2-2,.,CASSLASGLTGELFF,TGTGCCAGCAGTCTCGCTAGCGGGCTCACCGGGGAGCTGTTTTTT
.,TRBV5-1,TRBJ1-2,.,CASSLDQDYGYTF,TGCGCCAGCAGCTTGGATCAGGACTATGGCTACACCTTC
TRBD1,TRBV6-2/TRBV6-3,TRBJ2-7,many,CASSHGQGAWEQYF,TGTGCCAGCAGCCACGGACAGGGGGCTTGGGAGCAGTACTTC
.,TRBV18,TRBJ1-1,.,CASSPDKNTEAFF,TGTGCCAGCTCACCAGACAAGAACACTGAAGCTTTCTTT
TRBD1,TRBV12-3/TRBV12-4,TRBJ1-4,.,CASSPTGEQGVFF,TGTGCCAGCAGCCCAACAGGGGAGCAAGGGGTGTTTTTT
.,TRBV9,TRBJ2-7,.,CASSVHPSGTDTYEQYF,TGTGCCAGCAGCGTACACCCCTCCGGGACTGACACCTACGAGCAGTACTTC
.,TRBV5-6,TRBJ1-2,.,CASGLGANSNYGYTF,TGTGCCAGCGGGTTAGGGGCCAACTCCAACTATGGCTACACCTTC
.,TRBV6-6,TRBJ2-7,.,CASSSQPGYEQYF,TGTGCCAGCAGTTCTCAACCGGGCTACGAGCAGTACTTC
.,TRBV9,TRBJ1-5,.,CASSENQVQPQHF,TGTGCCAGCAGCGAGAATCAGGTCCAGCCCCAGCATTTT
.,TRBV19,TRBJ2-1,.,CASGAPNRKEVAQFF,TGTGCCAGTGGGGCGCCGAACAGGAAAGAGGTCGCACAGTTCTTC
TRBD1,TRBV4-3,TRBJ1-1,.,CASSPGQGAWTEAFF,TGCGCCAGCAGCCCGGGACAGGGGGCGTGGACTGAAGCTTTCTTT
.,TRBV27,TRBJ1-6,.,CASKNREDSSPLHF,TGTGCCAGCAAAAACAGGGAAGACAGTTCACCCCTCCACTTT
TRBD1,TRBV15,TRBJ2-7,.,CATSRTGAYEQYF,TGTGCCACCTCGAGGACAGGGGCCTACGAGCAGTACTTC
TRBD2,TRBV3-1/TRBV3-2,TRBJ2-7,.,CASSPAGGTYEQYF,TGTGCCAGCAGCCCAGCGGGAGGAACCTACGAGCAGTACTTC
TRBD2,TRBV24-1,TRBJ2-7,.,CATSDGTSGNYEQYF,TGTGCCACCAGTGATGGGACTAGCGGAAACTACGAGCAGTACTTC
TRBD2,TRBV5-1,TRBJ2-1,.,CASSYFLREAYNEQFF,TGCGCCAGCAGCTATTTTTTGCGGGAGGCATACAATGAGCAGTTCTTC